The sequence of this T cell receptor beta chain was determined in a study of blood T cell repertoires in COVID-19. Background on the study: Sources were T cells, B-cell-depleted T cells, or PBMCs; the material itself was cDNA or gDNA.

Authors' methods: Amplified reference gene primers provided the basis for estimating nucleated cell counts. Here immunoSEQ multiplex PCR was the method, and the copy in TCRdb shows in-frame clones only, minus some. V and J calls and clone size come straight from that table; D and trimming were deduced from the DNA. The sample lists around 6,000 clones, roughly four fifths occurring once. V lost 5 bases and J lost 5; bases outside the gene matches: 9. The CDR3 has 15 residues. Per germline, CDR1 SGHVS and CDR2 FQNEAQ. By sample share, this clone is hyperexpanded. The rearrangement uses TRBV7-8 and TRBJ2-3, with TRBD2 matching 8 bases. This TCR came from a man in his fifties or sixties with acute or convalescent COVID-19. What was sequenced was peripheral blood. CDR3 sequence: CASSRTSFTRDTQYF. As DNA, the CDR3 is TGTGCCAGCAGCCGGACTAGCTTCACACGAGATACGCAGTATTTT.